These 12 T cell receptor beta chains originate from one sample sequenced in a study of cytomegalovirus exposure and HLA in healthy donors. With 60 Vbeta and 13 Jbeta primers, the PCR was carried out. Here immunoSEQ multiplex PCR was the method, and the copy in TCRdb shows in-frame clones only, minus some. The sample lists hundreds of thousands of clones; approximately 88% were seen once. Sequencing was carried out using PBMCs. The receptor set was obtained from a boy younger than 10 in good health and CMV-seronegative.

The sample holds a few counts of this clone. The chain's CDR3 is CASAGLIGQGTDTQYF. The DNA of the CDR3 is TGCGCCAGCGCTGGGTTGATAGGACAGGGCACAGATACGCAGTATTTT. The V and J genes are TRBV5-1 and TRBJ2-3; TRBD1 matches 7 bases. The V gene end was trimmed by 7 bases and the J gene end by 1 base; junction bases not matched to a gene: 12. The CDR3 runs 16 residues. The germline CDR1 and CDR2 sequences are SGHRS and YFSETQ.

Worth noting for this clone: A read error may produce the germline difference seen at one junction end. The chain couples TRBV10-3 to TRBJ2-5; possibly TRBD1 for D (6 bases). The germline V gene encodes CDR1 ENHRY and CDR2 SYGVKD. The CDR3 consists of 15 residues. The CDR3 sequence is CAIRESGQYQETQYF. CDR3 sequence (DNA): TGTGCCATCAGAGAGTCCGGACAGTACCAAGAGACCCAGTACTTC.

Only a few counts were recorded for this clone. The chain joins TRBV6-5 to TRBJ1-1; D is unclear. Looked up from germline, CDR1 is MNHEY and CDR2 is SVGAGI. Trimming shortened V by 2 bases and J by 5 bases, and 18 bases separated the two germline ends. This CDR3 comprises 16 residues. In nucleotides, the CDR3 is TGTGCCAGCAGTTACAATTTACGGGGTTTGGGGACTGAAGCTTTCTTT. This sequence encodes CASSYNLRGLGTEAFF.

The chain joins TRBV4-2 to TRBJ2-3, with D possibly TRBD2 on 5 matching bases. Per the germline V gene, CDR1 is LGHNA and CDR2 is YNFKEQ. The CDR3 extends over 15 amino acids. Trimming left V 0 bases short and J 4 bases short, with 11 bases between. CDR3 sequence reads: CASSQDIAGADTQYF. CDR3 nucleotide sequence: TGTGCCAGCAGCCAAGATATTGCCGGGGCAGATACGCAGTATTTT.

The chain links TRBV11-2 to TRBJ2-7; 8 bases agree with TRBD2. Germline lookup yields CDR1 SGHAT and CDR2 FQNNGV. Losses at the gene ends were 4 bases for V and 5 bases for J; bases not matched to a gene: 7. The CDR3 runs 14 residues. This CDR3 is CASSSSGRFNEQYF. CDR3 nucleotide sequence: TGTGCCAGCAGCTCGAGCGGGAGATTCAACGAGCAGTACTTC.

The chain employs TRBV30 and TRBJ1-5, with 9 bases that match TRBD1. Germline CDR1 reads GTSNPN; CDR2 reads SVGIG (reference sequence). With 3 bases clipped from V and 3 bases from J, the junction kept 3 bases outside the gene matches. The CDR3 length is 14 residues. CDR3 sequence: CAWRGTGNNQPQHF. DNA of the CDR3: TGTGCCTGGAGGGGGACAGGGAACAATCAGCCCCAGCATTTT. The full variable domain, with the rest looked up from reference TRBV30 and TRBJ1-5, is SQTIHQWPATLVQPVGSPLSLECTVEGTSNPNLYWYRQAAGRGLQLLFYSVGIGQISSEVPQNLSASRPQDRQFILSSKKLLLSDSGFYLCAWRGTGNNQPQHFGDGTRLSIL.

This rearrangement joins TRBV6-1 to TRBJ1-2; 8 positions agree with TRBD1. Germline CDR1 is MNHNS and CDR2 is SASEGT. V lost 8 bases and J lost 0; bases outside the gene matches: 8. This CDR3 is 15 amino acids long. The CDR3 DNA reads TGTGCCAGCTCTACTCCGGGACAGGCTAACTATGGCTACACCTTC. Protein product: CASSTPGQANYGYTF.

The rearrangement links TRBV10-2 to TRBJ2-2; maybe TRBD2 (5 bases). Germline V gene sequence: CDR1 WSHSY, CDR2 SAAADI. The CDR3 consists of 16 residues. Trimming shortened V by 3 bases and J by 0 bases, and 11 bases separated the two germline ends. CDR3 bases: TGCGCCAGCAGTGACCCCCAGCGGACGAACACCGGGGAGCTGTTTTTT. This translates into CASSDPQRTNTGELFF.

A few counts support this clone. The chain combines TRBV29-1 with TRBJ1-1; D unresolved. Trimming took 4 bases from V and 1 from J, leaving 10 bases between them. Germline assignment: CDR1 SQVTM and CDR2 ANQGSEA. There are 13 residues in the CDR3. Here the CDR3 reads CSVVQAKNTEAFF. The CDR3 nucleotides are TGCAGCGTTGTTCAGGCCAAGAACACTGAAGCTTTCTTT.

The CDR3, as DNA: TGTGCCAGCAGCCCTGTAGCGGGGTTGATAGATACGCAGTATTTT. The encoded protein is CASSPVAGLIDTQYF. The chain carries TRBV9 and TRBJ2-3, with TRBD2 matching 8 bases. With 4 bases clipped from V and 5 bases from J, the junction kept 9 bases outside the gene matches. CDR1 is SGDLS, CDR2 YYNGEE, per germline. The CDR3 extends over 15 amino acids.

The chain couples TRBV19 to TRBJ1-2; 9 bases align to TRBD1. Losses at the gene ends were 7 bases for V and 6 bases for J; bases not matched to a gene: 12. This CDR3 contains 15 residues. The germline V gene encodes CDR1 LNHDA and CDR2 SQIVND (reference sequence). CDR3 in DNA: TGTGCCAGTACCCCGGACAGGGGCATTGGTAATGGCTACACCTTC. Encoded protein: CASTPDRGIGNGYTF. Complete variable domain (other parts from reference TRBV19 and TRBJ1-2): DGGITQSPKYLFRKEGQNVTLSCEQNLNHDAMYWYRQDPGQGLRLIYYSQIVNDFQKGDIAEGYSVSREKKESFPLTVTSAQKNPTAFYLCASTPDRGIGNGYTFGSGTRLTVV.

V is TRBV25-1 and J is TRBJ2-6; tentatively, D is TRBD1 (6 bases). Germline CDR1 MGHDK, CDR2 SYGVNS. This CDR3 is built from 16 residues. V lost 5 bases, J lost 0 bases, and 11 bases lay in between. This chain's CDR3 is CASSPGQTSGANVLTF. CDR3 coding DNA: TGTGCCAGCAGTCCAGGACAGACCTCTGGGGCCAACGTCCTGACTTTC. Drawing the rest from reference TRBV25-1 and TRBJ2-6, the complete variable domain is EADIYQTPRYLVIGTGKKITLECSQTMGHDKMYWYQQDPGMELHLIHYSYGVNSTEKGDLSSESTVSRIRTEHFPLTLESARPSHTSQYLCASSPGQTSGANVLTFGAGSRLTVL.